A single sample is the source of the 14 T cell receptor beta chains below, sequenced in a study of T-cell reconstitution after alpha-beta-depleted transplantation in children. For TCRbeta, the library was prepared with unique molecular identifiers. TCRdb analysed the PCR reads with MiXCR anew, one entry per CDR3 protein. Of 500,000 to 750,000 distinct CDR3 sequences listed, around 27% were seen once; the top ten hold less than 40%. The sample in question was PBMCs, obtained before TCRalphabeta/CD19-depleted stem cell transplant. The receptor source for this set is a boy under two years old with Wiskott-Aldrich syndrome, due to receive a stem cell transplant.

This clonotype occurred a few times. The V gene is TRBV20-1, the J gene TRBJ2-7; 8 bases agree with TRBD1. The CDR3 spans 14 residues. Germline lookup yields CDR1 DFQATT and CDR2 SNEGSKA (reference sequence). J lost 2 bases, V lost 0 bases, and 3 bases had no gene match. CDR3 DNA: TGCAGTGCTAGAGACCCCAGGGGGCCCTACGAGCAGTACTTC. It specifies CSARDPRGPYEQYF.

This clonotype has a handful of counts. CDR3 residues: CAIRASGSQETQYF. In DNA form, the CDR3 reads TGTGCCATCCGGGCTAGCGGATCTCAAGAGACCCAGTACTTC. The chain joins TRBV10-3 to TRBJ2-5, with 7 bases fitting TRBD2. CDR3 length: 14 residues. After removal of 8 bases from V and 2 bases from J, the junction contained 8 bases not matched to a gene. The germline gives CDR1 ENHRY, CDR2 SYGVKD.

This clonotype was counted a few times. The chain couples TRBV5-1 to TRBJ1-6; D is ambiguous. V lost 4 bases, J lost 7 bases, and 15 bases lay in between. The CDR3 totals 15 residues. CDR1 is SGHRS and CDR2 is YFSETQ in the germline V gene. The CDR3 sequence: CASSDKDGRNSPLHF. The CDR3 region has the DNA TGCGCCAGCAGCGATAAGGACGGAAGAAATTCACCCCTCCACTTT.

Only a few counts were recorded for this clonotype. This chain uses TRBV7-9 with TRBJ2-7; a weak D match, TRBD1 (6 bases). V gave up 7 bases and J gave up 3 bases, with 16 bases separating them. This CDR3 has 14 residues. Germline V gene lookup returns CDR1 SEHNR and CDR2 FQNEAQ (reference sequence). Here the CDR3 DNA reads TGTGCCAGCACCTTCACAGGGTCCCGCTACGAGCAGTACTTC. Protein: CASTFTGSRYEQYF.

In regard to this clonotype: The junction differs from germline at one of its ends, possibly a read error. This chain joins TRBV20-1 and TRBJ2-1, with a weak D call TRBD2 (6 bases). The CDR3 is 17 residues long. Germline assignment: CDR1 DFQATT and CDR2 SNEGSKA (reference sequence). The CDR3 DNA reads TGCTGTGCTTCCATGCTAATAGGCGGGACTTCCCACAATGAGCAGTTCTTC. It yields the protein CCASMLIGGTSHNEQFF.

This chain uses TRBV29-1 with TRBJ1-1; D not certain. CDR3 length: 10 residues. Looked up from germline, CDR1 is SQVTM and CDR2 is ANQGSEA. CDR3 coding DNA: TGCAGTATCATCAACCCTGAAGCTTTCTTT. This translates into CSIINPEAFF.

The chain couples TRBV20-1 to TRBJ1-2, with TRBD1 matching 8 bases. J lost 7 bases, V lost 7 bases, and 8 bases had no gene match. The CDR3 spans 12 residues. CDR1 and CDR2 (germline): DFQATT, SNEGSKA (reference sequence). CDR3 nucleotide sequence: TGCAGTGGGGGACAGGTTCTTTCTGGCTACACCTTC. This sequence encodes CSGGQVLSGYTF.

There are a few counts of this clonotype. The CDR3 DNA reads as TGTGCCAGCAGCTCCAGACTGACCTCCTACGAGCAGTACTTC. It yields the protein CASSSRLTSYEQYF. The rearrangement uses TRBV7-9 and TRBJ2-7; D gene unclear. V was pared by 4 bases and J by 0 bases, with 10 bases between. The CDR3 extends over 14 amino acids. Germline lookup yields CDR1 SEHNR and CDR2 FQNEAQ (reference sequence).

V and J are TRBV28 and TRBJ2-7, with a possible D match to TRBD2 (6 bases). Trimming removed 2 bases at V and 6 bases at J, with 17 bases between. Germline-derived CDR1 and CDR2 are MDHEN and SYDVKM. The CDR3 runs to 15 residues. The CDR3, as DNA: TGTGCCAGCAGTTTAGGACCCCACCCTAGCGTCGAGCAGTACTTC. Translated: CASSLGPHPSVEQYF.

The genes are TRBV10-3 and TRBJ2-5, with 7 positions matching TRBD2. The germline V gene encodes CDR1 ENHRY and CDR2 SYGVKD. The CDR3 length is 14 residues. Losses at the gene ends were 2 bases for V and 5 bases for J; bases not matched to a gene: 5. The CDR3 loop reads CAISEKSSGETQYF. The CDR3 nucleotides are TGTGCCATCAGTGAGAAGAGTAGCGGGGAGACCCAGTACTTC.

This chain links TRBV18 with TRBJ2-2; 10 positions agree with TRBD2. This CDR3 has 15 residues. Trimming removed 5 bases from V and 2 bases from J; junction bases left unmatched: 2. CDR1 is KGHSH, CDR2 LQKENI, per germline. As DNA, the CDR3 is TGTGCCAGCTCAGGACTAGCGGAAAACACCGGGGAGCTGTTTTTT. The encoded protein is CASSGLAENTGELFF.

The gene calls are TRBV5-5 and TRBJ2-7, with D perhaps matching TRBD1 (6 bases). V was shortened by 5 bases and J by 0 bases, with 24 bases between the two germline ends. Germline lookup yields CDR1 SGHKS and CDR2 YYEKEE (reference sequence). CDR3 length: 18 residues. The CDR3 DNA is TGTGCCAGCAGTCTGGACTTACCCGGGACATCCGTCTCCTACGAGCAGTACTTC. Amino acids: CASSLDLPGTSVSYEQYF.

This clonotype has just a few counts. The chain couples TRBV7-6 to TRBJ2-7, with 8 bases identical to TRBD2. The CDR3 spans 11 residues. The germline V gene has CDR1 SGHVS and CDR2 FNYEAQ. The J segment lost 6 bases and the V segment lost 9 bases, leaving 4 bases of the junction unmatched. The CDR3 is CASGGGLEQYF. The CDR3 region has the DNA TGTGCCAGTGGCGGGGGGCTCGAGCAGTACTTC.

This clonotype occurred a few times. The chain couples TRBV29-1 to TRBJ2-1; D remains ambiguous. CDR3 length equals 13 residues. Trimming stripped 4 bases from V and 2 bases from J, with 9 bases between. Germline values: CDR1 SQVTM, CDR2 ANQGSEA. CDR3 DNA sequence: TGCAGCGTTGCATCGCAGACCTACAATGAGCAGTTCTTC. Its translation: CSVASQTYNEQFF.